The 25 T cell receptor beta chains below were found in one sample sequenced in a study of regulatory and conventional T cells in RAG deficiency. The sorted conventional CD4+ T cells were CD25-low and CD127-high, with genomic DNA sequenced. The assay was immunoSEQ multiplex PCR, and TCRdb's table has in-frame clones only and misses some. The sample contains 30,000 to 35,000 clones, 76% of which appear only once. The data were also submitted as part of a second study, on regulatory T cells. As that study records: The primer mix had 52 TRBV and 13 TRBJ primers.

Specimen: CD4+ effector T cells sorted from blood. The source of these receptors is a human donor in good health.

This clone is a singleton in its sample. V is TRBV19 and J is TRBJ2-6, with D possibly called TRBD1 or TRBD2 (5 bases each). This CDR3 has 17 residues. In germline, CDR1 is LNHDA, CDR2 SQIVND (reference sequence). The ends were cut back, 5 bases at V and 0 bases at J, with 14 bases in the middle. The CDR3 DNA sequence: TGTGCCAGTAGTCCTCCGGGACGGCTCTCTGGGGCCAACGTCCTGACTTTC. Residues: CASSPPGRLSGANVLTF.

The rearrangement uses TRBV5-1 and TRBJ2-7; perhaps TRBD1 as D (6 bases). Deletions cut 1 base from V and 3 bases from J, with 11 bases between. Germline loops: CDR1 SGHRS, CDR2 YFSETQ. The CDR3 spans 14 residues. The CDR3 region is CASSLRQADYEQYF. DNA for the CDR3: TGCGCCAGCAGCTTGAGACAGGCGGACTACGAGCAGTACTTC.

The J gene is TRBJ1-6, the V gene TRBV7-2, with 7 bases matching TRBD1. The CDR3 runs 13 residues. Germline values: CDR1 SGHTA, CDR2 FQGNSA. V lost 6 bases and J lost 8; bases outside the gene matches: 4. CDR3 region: CASRQTGDSPLHF. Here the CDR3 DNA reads TGTGCCAGCAGACAAACAGGGGATTCACCCCTCCACTTT.

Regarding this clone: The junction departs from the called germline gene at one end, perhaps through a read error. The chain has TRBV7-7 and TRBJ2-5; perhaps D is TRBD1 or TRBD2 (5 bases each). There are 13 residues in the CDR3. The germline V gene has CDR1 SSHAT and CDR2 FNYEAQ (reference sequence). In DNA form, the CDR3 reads TGTGCTAGCAGGCGCCGGGACGGAGAGACCCAGTACTTC. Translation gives CASRRRDGETQYF. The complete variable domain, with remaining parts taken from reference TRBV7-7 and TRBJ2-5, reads GAGVSQSPRYKVTKRGQDVTLRCDPISSHATLYWYQQALGQGPEFLTYFNYEAQPDKSGLPSDRFSAERPEGSISTLTIQRTEQRDSAMYRCASRRRDGETQYFGPGTRLLVL.

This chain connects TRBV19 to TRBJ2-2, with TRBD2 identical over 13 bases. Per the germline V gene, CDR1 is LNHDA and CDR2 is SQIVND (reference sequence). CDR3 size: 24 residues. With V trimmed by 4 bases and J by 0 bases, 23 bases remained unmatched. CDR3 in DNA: TGTGCCAGTAGTACGACCCGCGAAATGACTAGCGGGGGGCAAAAACGCGCGAACACCGGGGAGCTGTTTTTT. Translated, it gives CASSTTREMTSGGQKRANTGELFF.

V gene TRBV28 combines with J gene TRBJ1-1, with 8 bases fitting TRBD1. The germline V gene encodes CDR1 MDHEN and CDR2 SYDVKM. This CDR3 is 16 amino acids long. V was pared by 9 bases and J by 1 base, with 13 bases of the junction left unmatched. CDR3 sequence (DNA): TGTGCCAGTCCCGGATCGAGGACAGGGCAGAACACTGAAGCTTTCTTT. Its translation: CASPGSRTGQNTEAFF.

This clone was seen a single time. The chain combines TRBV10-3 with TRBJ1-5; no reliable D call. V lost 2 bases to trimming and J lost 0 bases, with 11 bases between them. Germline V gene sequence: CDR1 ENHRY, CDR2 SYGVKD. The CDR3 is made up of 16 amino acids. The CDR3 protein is CAISENEGYSNQPQHF. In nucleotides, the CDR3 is TGTGCCATCAGTGAGAATGAGGGTTATAGCAATCAGCCCCAGCATTTT.

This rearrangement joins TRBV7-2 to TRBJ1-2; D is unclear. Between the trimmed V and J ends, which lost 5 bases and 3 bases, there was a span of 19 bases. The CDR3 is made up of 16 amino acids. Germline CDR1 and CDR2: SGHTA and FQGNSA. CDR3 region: CASSTNGPPSHYGYTF. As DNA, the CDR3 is TGTGCCAGCAGCACCAATGGACCCCCCTCCCACTATGGCTACACCTTC.

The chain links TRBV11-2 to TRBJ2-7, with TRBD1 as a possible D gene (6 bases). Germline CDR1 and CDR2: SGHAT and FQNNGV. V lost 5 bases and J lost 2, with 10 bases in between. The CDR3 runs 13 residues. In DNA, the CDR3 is TGTGCCAGCAGCCTGGACAGACCCTACGAGCAGTACTTC. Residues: CASSLDRPYEQYF. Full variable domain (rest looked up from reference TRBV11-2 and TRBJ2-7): EAGVAQSPRYKIIEKRQSVAFWCNPISGHATLYWYQQILGQGPKLLIQFQNNGVVDDSQLPKDRFSAERLKGVDSTLKIQPAKLEDSAVYLCASSLDRPYEQYFGPGTRLTVT.

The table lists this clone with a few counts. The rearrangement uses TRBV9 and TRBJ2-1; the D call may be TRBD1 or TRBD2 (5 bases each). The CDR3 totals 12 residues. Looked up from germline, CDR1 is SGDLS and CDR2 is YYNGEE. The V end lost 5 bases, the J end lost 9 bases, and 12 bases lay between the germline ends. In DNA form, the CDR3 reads TGTGCCAGCAGGTCCGAGGGGACTGAGCAGTTCTTC. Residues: CASRSEGTEQFF.

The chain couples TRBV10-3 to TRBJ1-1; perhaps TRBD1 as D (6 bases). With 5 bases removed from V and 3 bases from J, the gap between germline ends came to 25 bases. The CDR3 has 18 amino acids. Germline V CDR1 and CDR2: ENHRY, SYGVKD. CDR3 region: CAISTGFRGRGLDTEAFF. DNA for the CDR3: TGTGCCATCAGTACCGGGTTTCGGGGCAGGGGATTGGACACTGAAGCTTTCTTT.

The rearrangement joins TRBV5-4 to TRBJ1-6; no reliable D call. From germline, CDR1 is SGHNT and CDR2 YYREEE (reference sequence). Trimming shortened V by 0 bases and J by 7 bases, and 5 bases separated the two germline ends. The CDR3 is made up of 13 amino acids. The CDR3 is CASSLAGNSPLHF. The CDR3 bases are TGTGCCAGCAGCTTGGCCGGGAATTCACCCCTCCACTTT.

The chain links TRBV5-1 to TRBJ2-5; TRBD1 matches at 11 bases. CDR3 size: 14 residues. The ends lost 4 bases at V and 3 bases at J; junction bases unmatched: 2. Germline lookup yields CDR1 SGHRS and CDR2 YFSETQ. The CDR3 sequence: CASSAGQGEETQYF. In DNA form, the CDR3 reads TGCGCCAGCAGCGCGGGACAGGGGGAAGAGACCCAGTACTTC.

CDR3 coding DNA: TGCAGTGTCAGGAGTTCCTACGAGCAGTACTTC. Encoded protein: CSVRSSYEQYF. The rearrangement uses TRBV20-1 and TRBJ2-7, with D unclear. The CDR3 sequence is 11 residues long. Germline V gene sequence: CDR1 DFQATT, CDR2 SNEGSKA (reference sequence). V lost 7 bases to trimming and J lost 1 base, with 8 bases between them.

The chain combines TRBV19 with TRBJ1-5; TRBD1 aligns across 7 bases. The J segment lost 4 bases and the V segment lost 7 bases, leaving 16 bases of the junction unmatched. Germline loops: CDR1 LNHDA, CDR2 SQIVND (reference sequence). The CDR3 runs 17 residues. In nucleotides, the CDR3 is TGTGCCAGTAATTTAGGAGGGCCACAGGGGACAAATCAGCCCCAGCATTTT. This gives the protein CASNLGGPQGTNQPQHF.

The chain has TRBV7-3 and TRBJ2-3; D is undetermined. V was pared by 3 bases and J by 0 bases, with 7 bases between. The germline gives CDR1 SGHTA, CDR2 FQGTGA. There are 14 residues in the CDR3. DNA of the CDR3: TGTGCCAGCAGCTTTGGACCGAGCACAGATACGCAGTATTTT. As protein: CASSFGPSTDTQYF.

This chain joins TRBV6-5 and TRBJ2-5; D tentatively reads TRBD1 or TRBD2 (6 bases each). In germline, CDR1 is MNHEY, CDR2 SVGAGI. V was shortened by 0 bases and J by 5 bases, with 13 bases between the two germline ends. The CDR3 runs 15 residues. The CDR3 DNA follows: TGTGCCAGCAGTTACTCACAGGGAGGACGGGAGACCCAGTACTTC. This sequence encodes CASSYSQGGRETQYF.

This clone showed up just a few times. CDR3 protein: CASSSTLGNSPLHF. DNA for the CDR3: TGTGCCAGCAGCTCGACACTAGGGAATTCACCCCTCCACTTT. This chain joins TRBV7-9 and TRBJ1-6; no reliable D call. V shed 4 bases and J shed 7 bases, with 11 bases lying between them. The germline V gene encodes CDR1 SEHNR and CDR2 FQNEAQ (reference sequence). CDR3 size: 14 residues.

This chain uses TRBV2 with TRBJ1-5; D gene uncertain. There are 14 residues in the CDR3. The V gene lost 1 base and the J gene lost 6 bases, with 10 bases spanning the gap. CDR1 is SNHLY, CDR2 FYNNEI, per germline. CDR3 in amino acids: CASSEDPRGQPQHF. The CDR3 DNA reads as TGTGCCAGCAGTGAAGATCCCCGGGGTCAGCCCCAGCATTTT.

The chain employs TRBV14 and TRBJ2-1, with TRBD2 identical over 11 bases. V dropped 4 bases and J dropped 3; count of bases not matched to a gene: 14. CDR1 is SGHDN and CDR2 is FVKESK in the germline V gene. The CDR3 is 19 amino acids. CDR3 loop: CASSPTPLAGGPVYNEQFF. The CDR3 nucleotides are TGTGCCAGCAGCCCCACCCCGCTAGCGGGGGGACCCGTCTACAATGAGCAGTTCTTC.

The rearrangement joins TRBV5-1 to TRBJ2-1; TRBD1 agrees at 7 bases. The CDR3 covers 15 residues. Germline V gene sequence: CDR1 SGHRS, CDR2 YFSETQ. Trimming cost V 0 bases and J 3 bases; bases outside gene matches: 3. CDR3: CASSLVAGGYNEQFF. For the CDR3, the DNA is TGCGCCAGCAGCTTGGTGGCAGGGGGCTACAATGAGCAGTTCTTC.

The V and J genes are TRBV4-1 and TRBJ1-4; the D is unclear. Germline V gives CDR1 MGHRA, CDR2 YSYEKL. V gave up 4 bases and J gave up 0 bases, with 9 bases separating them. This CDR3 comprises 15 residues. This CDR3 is CASSPYLATNEKLFF. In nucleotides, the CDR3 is TGCGCCAGCAGCCCTTACCTCGCAACTAATGAAAAACTGTTTTTT.

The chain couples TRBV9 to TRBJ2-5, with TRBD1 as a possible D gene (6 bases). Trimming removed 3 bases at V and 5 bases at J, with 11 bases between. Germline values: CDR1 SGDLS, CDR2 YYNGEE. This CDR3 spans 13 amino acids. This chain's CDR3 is CASSAGQRETQYF. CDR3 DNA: TGTGCCAGCAGCGCCGGACAGAGGGAGACCCAGTACTTC.

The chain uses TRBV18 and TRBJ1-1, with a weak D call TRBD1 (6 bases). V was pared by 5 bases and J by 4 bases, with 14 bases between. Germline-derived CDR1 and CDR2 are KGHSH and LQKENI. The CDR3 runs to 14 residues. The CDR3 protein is CASSWTEGGTEAFF. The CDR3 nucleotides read TGTGCCAGCTCATGGACCGAGGGGGGCACTGAAGCTTTCTTT.

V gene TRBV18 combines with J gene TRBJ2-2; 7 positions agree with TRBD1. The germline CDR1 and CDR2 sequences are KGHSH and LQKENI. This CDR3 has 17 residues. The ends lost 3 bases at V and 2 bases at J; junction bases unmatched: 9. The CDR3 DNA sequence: TGTGCCAGCTCACCCTCCACAGGGGAATCTAACACCGGGGAGCTGTTTTTT. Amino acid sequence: CASSPSTGESNTGELFF.